This TCR beta chain was found in a study of blood T cell repertoires in COVID-19. This clone was found once. This CDR3 spans 14 amino acids. With V trimmed by 3 bases and J by 7 bases, 8 bases remained unmatched. The germline V gene encodes CDR1 LNHDA and CDR2 SQIVND (reference sequence). TCRdb's table, derived via immunoSEQ multiplex PCR, lists solely in-frame clones and lacks some. The sample shows 650,000 to 800,000 clones, 85% to 90% of them seen only once. V gene TRBV19 combines with J gene TRBJ2-5, with TRBD1 matching 7 bases. Sequenced sample: peripheral blood. The receptor was isolated from a woman in her late teens or twenties with acute or convalescent COVID-19. The CDR3 here is CASSIDRVGGTQYF. The DNA of the CDR3 is TGTGCCAGTAGTATCGACAGGGTAGGTGGGACCCAGTACTTC.